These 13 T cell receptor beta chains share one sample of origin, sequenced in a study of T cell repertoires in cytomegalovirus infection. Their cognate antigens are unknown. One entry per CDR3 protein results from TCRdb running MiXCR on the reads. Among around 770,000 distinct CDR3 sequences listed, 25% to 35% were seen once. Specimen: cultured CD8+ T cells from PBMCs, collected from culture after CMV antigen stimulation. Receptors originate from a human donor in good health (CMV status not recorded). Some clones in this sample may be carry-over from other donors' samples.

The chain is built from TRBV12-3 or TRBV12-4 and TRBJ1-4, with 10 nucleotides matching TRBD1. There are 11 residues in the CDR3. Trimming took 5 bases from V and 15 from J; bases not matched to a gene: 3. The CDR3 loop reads CASSPGTGVFF. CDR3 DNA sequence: TGTGCCAGCAGTCCAGGGACAGGGGTGTTTTTT.

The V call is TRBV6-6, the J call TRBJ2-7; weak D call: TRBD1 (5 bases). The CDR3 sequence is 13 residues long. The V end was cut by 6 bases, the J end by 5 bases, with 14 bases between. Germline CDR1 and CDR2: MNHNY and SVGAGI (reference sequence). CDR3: CASSQLGDNEQYV. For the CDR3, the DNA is TGTGCCAGCAGCCAGCTAGGGGATAACGAGCAGTACGTC.

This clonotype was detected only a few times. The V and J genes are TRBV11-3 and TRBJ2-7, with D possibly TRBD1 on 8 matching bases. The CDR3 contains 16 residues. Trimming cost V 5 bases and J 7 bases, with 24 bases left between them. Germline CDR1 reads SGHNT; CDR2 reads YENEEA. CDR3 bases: TGTGCCAGCAGCAAACGGACAGGGAGGGGGCCTACGGAGCAGTACTTC. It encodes CASSKRTGRGPTEQYF.

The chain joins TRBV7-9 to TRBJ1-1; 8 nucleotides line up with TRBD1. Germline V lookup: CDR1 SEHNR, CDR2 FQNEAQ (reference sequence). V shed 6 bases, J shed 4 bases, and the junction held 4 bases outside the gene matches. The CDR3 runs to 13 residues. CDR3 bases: TGTGCCAGCAGAGCCGGACAGGGCACTGAAGCTTTCTTT. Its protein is CASRAGQGTEAFF. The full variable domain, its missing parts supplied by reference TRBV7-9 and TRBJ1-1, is DTGVSQNPRHKITKRGQNVTFRCDPISEHNRLYWYRQTLGQGPEFLTYFQNEAQLEKSRLLSDRFSAERPKGSFSTLEIQRTEQGDSAMYLCASRAGQGTEAFFGQGTRLTVV.

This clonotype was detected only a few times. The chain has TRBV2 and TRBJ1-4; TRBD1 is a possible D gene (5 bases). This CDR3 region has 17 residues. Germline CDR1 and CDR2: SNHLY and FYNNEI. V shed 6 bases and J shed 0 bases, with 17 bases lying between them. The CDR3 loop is CASRRTKASATNEKLFF. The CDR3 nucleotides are TGTGCCAGCAGGCGGACAAAGGCTTCCGCAACTAATGAAAAACTGTTTTTT.

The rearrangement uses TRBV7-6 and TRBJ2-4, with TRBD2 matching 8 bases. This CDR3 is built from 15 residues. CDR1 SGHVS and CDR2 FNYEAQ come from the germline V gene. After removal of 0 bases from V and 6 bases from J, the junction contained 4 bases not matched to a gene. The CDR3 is CASSLAAGGTNIQYF. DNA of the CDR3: TGTGCCAGCAGCTTAGCTGCGGGGGGCACAAACATTCAGTACTTC.

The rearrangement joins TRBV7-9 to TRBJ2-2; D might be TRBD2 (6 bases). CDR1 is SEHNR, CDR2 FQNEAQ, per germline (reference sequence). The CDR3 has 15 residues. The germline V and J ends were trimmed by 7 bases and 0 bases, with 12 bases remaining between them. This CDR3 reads CASILGGPNTGELFF. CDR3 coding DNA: TGTGCCAGCATCTTGGGGGGACCGAACACCGGGGAGCTGTTTTTT.

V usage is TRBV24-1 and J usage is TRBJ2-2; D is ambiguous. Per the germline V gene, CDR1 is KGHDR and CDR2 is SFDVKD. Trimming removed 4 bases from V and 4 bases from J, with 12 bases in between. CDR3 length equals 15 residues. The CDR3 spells CATSEGKMSTGELFF. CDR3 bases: TGTGCCACCAGTGAGGGGAAAATGAGCACCGGGGAGCTGTTTTTT.

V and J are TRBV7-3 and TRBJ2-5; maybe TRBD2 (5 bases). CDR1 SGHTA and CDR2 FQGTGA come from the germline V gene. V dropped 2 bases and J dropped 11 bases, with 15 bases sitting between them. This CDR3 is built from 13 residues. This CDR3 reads CASSLVDTGSQYF. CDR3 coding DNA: TGTGCCAGCAGCTTAGTTGACACGGGGTCTCAGTACTTC.

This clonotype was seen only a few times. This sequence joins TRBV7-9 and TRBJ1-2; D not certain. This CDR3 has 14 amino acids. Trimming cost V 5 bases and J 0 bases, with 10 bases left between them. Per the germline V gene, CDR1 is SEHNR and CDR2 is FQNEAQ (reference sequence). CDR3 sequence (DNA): TGTGCCAGCAGCCCGCCGGAAGCTAACTATGGCTACACCTTC. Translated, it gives CASSPPEANYGYTF.

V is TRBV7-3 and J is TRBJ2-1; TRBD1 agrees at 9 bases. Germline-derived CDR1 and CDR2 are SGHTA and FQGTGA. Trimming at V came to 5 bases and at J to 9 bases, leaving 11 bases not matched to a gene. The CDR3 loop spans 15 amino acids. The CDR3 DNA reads TGTGCCAGCAGCCTCACTGCCGGGACAGGGCTTGAGCAGTTCTTC. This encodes CASSLTAGTGLEQFF.

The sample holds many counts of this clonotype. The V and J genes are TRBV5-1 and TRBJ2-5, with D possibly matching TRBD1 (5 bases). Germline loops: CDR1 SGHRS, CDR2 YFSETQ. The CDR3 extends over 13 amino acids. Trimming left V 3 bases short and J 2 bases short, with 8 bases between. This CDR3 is CASSSQGQETQYF. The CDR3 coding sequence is TGCGCCAGCAGCTCGCAGGGTCAAGAGACCCAGTACTTC.

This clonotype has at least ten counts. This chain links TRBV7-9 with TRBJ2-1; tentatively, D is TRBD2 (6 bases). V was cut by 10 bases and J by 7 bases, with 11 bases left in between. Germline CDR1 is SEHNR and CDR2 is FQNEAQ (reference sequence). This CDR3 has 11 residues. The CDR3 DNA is TGTGCCACCCCCGGAGGGAATGAGCAGTTCTTC. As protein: CATPGGNEQFF.